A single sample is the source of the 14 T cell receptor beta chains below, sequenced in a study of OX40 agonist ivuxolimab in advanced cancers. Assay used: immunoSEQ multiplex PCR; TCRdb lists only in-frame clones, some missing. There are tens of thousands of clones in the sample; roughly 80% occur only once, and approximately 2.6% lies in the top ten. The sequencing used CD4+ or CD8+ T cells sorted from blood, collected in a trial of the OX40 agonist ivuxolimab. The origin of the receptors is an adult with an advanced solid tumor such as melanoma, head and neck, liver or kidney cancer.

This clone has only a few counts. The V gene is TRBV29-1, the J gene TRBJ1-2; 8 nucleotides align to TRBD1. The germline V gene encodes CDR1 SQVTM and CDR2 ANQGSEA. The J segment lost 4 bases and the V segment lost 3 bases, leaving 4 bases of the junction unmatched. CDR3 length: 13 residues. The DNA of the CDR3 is TGCAGCGTTGACGGGACAGGAGGCTATGGCTACACCTTC. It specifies CSVDGTGGYGYTF. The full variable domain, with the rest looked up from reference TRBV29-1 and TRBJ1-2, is SAVISQKPSRDICQRGTSLTIQCQVDSQVTMMFWYRQQPGQSLTLIATANQGSEATYESGFVIDKFPISRPNLTFSTLTVSNMSPEDSSIYLCSVDGTGGYGYTFGSGTRLTVV.

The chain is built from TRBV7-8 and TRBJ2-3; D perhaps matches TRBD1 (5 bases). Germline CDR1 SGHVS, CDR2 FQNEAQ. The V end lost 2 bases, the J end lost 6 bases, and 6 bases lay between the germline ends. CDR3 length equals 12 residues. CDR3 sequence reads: CASSLSGDTQYF. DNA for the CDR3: TGTGCCAGCAGCTTATCAGGGGATACGCAGTATTTT.

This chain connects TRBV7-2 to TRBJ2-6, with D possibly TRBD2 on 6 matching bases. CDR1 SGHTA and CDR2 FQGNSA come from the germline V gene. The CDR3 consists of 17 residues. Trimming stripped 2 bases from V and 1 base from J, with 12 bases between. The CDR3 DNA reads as TGTGCCAGCAGCTTATACCAGGGAGGATCTGGGGCCAACGTCCTGACTTTC. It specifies CASSLYQGGSGANVLTF.

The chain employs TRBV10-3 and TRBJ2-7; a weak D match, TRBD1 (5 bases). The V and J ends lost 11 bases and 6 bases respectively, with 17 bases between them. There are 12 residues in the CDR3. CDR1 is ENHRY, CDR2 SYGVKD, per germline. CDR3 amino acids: CAGFVRVSEQYV. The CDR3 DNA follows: TGTGCCGGATTTGTCAGGGTGTCCGAGCAGTACGTC.

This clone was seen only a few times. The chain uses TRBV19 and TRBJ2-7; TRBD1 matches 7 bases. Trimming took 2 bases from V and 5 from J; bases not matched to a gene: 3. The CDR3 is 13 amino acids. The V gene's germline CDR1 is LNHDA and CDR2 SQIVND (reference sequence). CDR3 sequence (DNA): TGTGCCAGTAGTATAACGGACAGGCACGAGCAGTACGTC. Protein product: CASSITDRHEQYV.

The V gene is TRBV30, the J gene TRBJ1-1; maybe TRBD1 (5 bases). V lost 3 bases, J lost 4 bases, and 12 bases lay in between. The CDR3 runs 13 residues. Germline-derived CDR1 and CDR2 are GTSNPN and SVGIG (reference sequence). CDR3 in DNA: TGTGCCTGGAGAAAGACAGAAATCACTGAAGCTTTCTTT. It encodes CAWRKTEITEAFF.

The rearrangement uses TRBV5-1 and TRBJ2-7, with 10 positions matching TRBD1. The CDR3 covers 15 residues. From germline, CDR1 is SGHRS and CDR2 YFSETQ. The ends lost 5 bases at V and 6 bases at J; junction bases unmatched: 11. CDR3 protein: CASRKDRGKGGEQYV. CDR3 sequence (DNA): TGCGCCAGCAGAAAGGACAGGGGGAAAGGGGGCGAGCAGTACGTC.

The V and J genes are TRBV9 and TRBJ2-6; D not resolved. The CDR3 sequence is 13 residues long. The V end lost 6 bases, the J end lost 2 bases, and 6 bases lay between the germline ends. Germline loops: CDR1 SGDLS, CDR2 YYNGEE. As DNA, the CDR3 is TGTGCCAGCACTGGGACTGGGGCCAACGTCCTGACTTTC. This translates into CASTGTGANVLTF.

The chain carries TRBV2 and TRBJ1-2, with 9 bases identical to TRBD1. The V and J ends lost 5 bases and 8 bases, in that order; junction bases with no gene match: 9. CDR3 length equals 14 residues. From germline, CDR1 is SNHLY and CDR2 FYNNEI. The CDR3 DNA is TGTGCCAGCAGTAGAGAGGGACAGGGCTTGGGCTACACCTTC. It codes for CASSREGQGLGYTF.

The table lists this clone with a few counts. CDR3 sequence: CASSVLAGTSDTQYF. As DNA, the CDR3 is TGTGCCAGCAGCGTACTAGCGGGGACGTCAGATACGCAGTATTTT. V and J are TRBV9 and TRBJ2-3; TRBD2 matches at 9 bases. With 1 base clipped from V and 4 bases from J, the junction kept 4 bases outside the gene matches. The germline V gene has CDR1 SGDLS and CDR2 YYNGEE. The CDR3 spans 15 residues. Full variable domain (missing parts from reference TRBV9 and TRBJ2-3): DSGVTQTPKHLITATGQRVTLRCSPRSGDLSVYWYQQSLDQGLQFLIQYYNGEERAKGNILERFSAQQFPDLHSELNLSSLELGDSALYFCASSVLAGTSDTQYFGPGTRLTVL.

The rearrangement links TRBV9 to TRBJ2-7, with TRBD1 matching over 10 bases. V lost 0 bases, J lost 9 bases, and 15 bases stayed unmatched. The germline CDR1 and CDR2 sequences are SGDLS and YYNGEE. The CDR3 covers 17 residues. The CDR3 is CASSVGGTGQGGTGQYV. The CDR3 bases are TGTGCCAGCAGCGTAGGAGGGACAGGACAGGGGGGGACAGGGCAGTACGTC.

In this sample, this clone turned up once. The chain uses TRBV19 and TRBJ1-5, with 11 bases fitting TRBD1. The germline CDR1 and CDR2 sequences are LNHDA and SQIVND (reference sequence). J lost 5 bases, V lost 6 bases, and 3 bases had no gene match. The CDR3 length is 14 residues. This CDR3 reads CASSGTGGHQPQHF. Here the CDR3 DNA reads TGTGCCAGTAGCGGGACAGGGGGTCATCAGCCCCAGCATTTT. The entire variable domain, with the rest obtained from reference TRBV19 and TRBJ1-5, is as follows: DGGITQSPKYLFRKEGQNVTLSCEQNLNHDAMYWYRQDPGQGLRLIYYSQIVNDFQKGDIAEGYSVSREKKESFPLTVTSAQKNPTAFYLCASSGTGGHQPQHFGDGTRLSIL.

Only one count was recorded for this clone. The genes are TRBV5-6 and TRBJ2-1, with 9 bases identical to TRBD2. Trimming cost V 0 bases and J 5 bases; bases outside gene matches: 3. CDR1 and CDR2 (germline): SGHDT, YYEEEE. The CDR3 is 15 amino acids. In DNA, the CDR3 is TGTGCCAGCAGCTTGGCCTTAGCGGGGGACAATGAGCAGTTCTTC. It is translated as CASSLALAGDNEQFF.

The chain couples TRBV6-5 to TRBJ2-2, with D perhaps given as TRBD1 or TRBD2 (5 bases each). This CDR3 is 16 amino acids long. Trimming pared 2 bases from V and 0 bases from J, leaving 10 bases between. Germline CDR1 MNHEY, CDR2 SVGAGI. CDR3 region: CASSYAGTANTGELFF. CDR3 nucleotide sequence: TGTGCCAGCAGTTACGCCGGGACGGCGAACACCGGGGAGCTGTTTTTT.